This T cell receptor (beta chain) was profiled in a study of beta chain features in type 1 diabetes (dated by TCRdb to between 2017 and 2018). Regarding the research as a whole: Mean age, gender distribution, total cell number and subset yield did not differ between patients and healthy donors. Across all samples, around 100 million sorted cells were examined, and cell number per subset correlated strongly with RNA yield. The study compared TCRB repertoires of sorted circulating CD4+ T cell subsets between recently diagnosed type 1 diabetes patients and matched healthy donors. Naive and central memory subsets were obtained from all 28 donors, but regulatory and stem cell-like memory subsets were isolated from only 8 patients and roughly eight healthy donors.

CDR1 SGHRS and CDR2 YFSETQ are derived from the germline V gene. The CDR3 numbers 16 residues from cysteine through phenylalanine. Just the 48-base CDR3 DNA is kept, in frame starting at base 1. Compared with germline, V lacks 0 bases and J lacks 2 bases; bases without a gene match: 3. The High Capacity cDNA Reverse Transcription Kit was used to reverse transcribe all of the isolated RNA, meaning that expressed TCRB transcripts were what got sequenced. For stem cell-like memory T cell samples, survey-depth immunoSEQ sequencing was used, averaging about 970,000 total reads per sample. Sorted cells were lysed in RLT buffer, and RNA was extracted using DNase-treated RNeasy Micro or Mini kits according to cell number. To prevent cross-contamination, each cell subset was processed individually, whereas patient and healthy donor samples were processed jointly. The immunoSEQ multiplex PCR was used to amplify TCRB sequences from cDNA, generating 87-bp fragments that spanned the CDR3 region. Sequencing of the amplicons was performed on the Illumina HiSeq platform. The published analysis was carried out like this. Synthetic template baselines were used to correct PCR bias computationally, reads within Hamming distance 2 were collapsed, and singletons that could not be merged were discarded. Reads were aligned to IMGT to assign V, D and J genes, CDR3 length, and insertions or deletions at six rearrangement sites. Within each subset, clonotype counts were normalized to sorted cell number, after which true diversity and Gini coefficients were computed with the tcR R package. Repertoire sharing was quantified using the overlap coefficient calculated on TCRB nucleotide sequences. TCRdb took over this immuneACCESS table, retaining in-frame rearrangements with V and J assigned. Such tables are incomplete; in checked studies, under half of the missing clones stem from an unresolved V gene, and the remainder is unexplained. Clone size and V and J calls were adopted from that table, with D and trimming inferred from the DNA. The sample contains approximately 40,000 clones, about half of them found a single time. 0.25% to 0.3% of the sample is in the top ten clones.

This clone was picked up a small number of times. Its antigen has not been determined. It has no much larger one-base neighbor in the sample; base qualities were not kept. What the work shows at the level of the full study, not this receptor alone: Because cDNA rather than genomic DNA was sequenced, highly expressing activated cells could have been over-represented, although no difference in activation and CD3 levels was found between groups. Because the HLA sub-analyses included only small numbers of individuals, any influence of HLA type on TCRB rearrangement was left unresolved. Shorter templates might be favored by PCR, yet because patient and control samples were amplified and corrected together, any such skew would affect both groups equally. Naive, central memory and regulatory TCRB repertoires appeared more similar among patients than among healthy donors. In all four CD4+ subsets, TCRB CDR3 length was moderately but significantly shorter in type 1 diabetes patients. At VDJ recombination sites, type 1 diabetes patients had fewer insertions and more deleted nucleotides, which implies abnormalities in thymic rearrangement.

Each donor gave one peripheral blood draw, roughly 0.11 L on average, collected into heparinised tubes. Using a panel that included CD45RO, CCR7, CD25, CD127, CD95 and CD27, naive, central memory, regulatory and stem cell-like memory CD4+ T cells were sorted on a BD FACSAria II. Purity was above 95% for every sorted population. PBMCs were isolated immediately by Lymphoprep density gradient centrifugation and stained directly without culture. So that batch effects would be minimized, each experiment stained and sorted samples in pairs, pairing one healthy donor with one patient. The rearranged chain carries TRBV5-1 and TRBJ2-1, and TRBD1 aligns with 9 junction nucleotides. The receptor comes from a woman in her 30s in good health. The sequenced sample was stem cell memory CD4+ T cells from blood. The label giving this sample's cell subset or site can be read as: stem cell-like memory CD4+ T cells. CDR3 region: CASSLGDRVTYNEQFF. The base sequence is TGCGCCAGCAGCTTGGGGGACAGGGTCACCTACAATGAGCAGTTCTTC.